These 32 T cell receptor beta chains were all obtained from the same sample, sequenced in a study of OX40 agonist ivuxolimab in advanced cancers. Sequencing was performed with immunoSEQ multiplex PCR; in TCRdb, only in-frame clones are kept and a portion is missing. The sample gives about 48,000 clones, around nine tenths of which show up once; over 9.5% is in the top ten. The specimen comprised CD4+ or CD8+ T cells sorted from blood, sampled in a trial of the OX40 agonist ivuxolimab. The receptors shown here come from an adult with an advanced solid tumor such as melanoma, head and neck, liver or kidney cancer.

This chain joins TRBV28 and TRBJ2-7; 13 positions agree with TRBD2. V dropped 8 bases and J dropped 2; count of bases not matched to a gene: 0. Per germline, CDR1 MDHEN and CDR2 SYDVKM. CDR3 size: 13 residues. CDR3 protein: CASGTSGTYEQYF. The DNA of the CDR3 is TGTGCCAGCGGGACTAGCGGGACCTACGAGCAGTACTTC.

This clone has a single count. The chain recombines TRBV19 with TRBJ2-1; 7 bases align to TRBD2. CDR1 is LNHDA, CDR2 SQIVND, per germline (reference sequence). V trimming: 1 base; J trimming: 3 bases; junction bases outside the gene matches: 6. The CDR3 extends over 16 amino acids. The CDR3 sequence is CASSIGTRGYYNEQFF. CDR3 DNA: TGTGCCAGTAGTATAGGGACTAGAGGGTACTACAATGAGCAGTTCTTC.

The rearrangement uses TRBV21-1 and TRBJ2-7; TRBD2, as called in the table, went unchecked against the DNA. TRBV21-1 is labeled a pseudogene. This CDR3 comprises 14 residues. The CDR3 loop is CASSPGPLSYEQYF. The CDR3 DNA reads as TGTGCCAGCAGCCCGGGTCCCCTATCCTACGAGCAGTACTTC.

CDR3: CASSVASGSYEQYF. The CDR3 DNA is TGTGCCAGCAGCGTGGCGTCAGGGTCCTACGAGCAGTACTTC. The chain recombines TRBV7-6 with TRBJ2-7, with D perhaps TRBD1 (5 bases). Germline V gives CDR1 SGHVS, CDR2 FNYEAQ. The CDR3 has 14 residues. V lost 5 bases to trimming and J lost 1 base, with 12 bases between them.

The chain employs TRBV7-9 and TRBJ2-7; D not certain. The germline CDR1 and CDR2 sequences are SEHNR and FQNEAQ (reference sequence). The V gene lost 5 bases and the J gene lost 0 bases, with 14 bases spanning the gap. This CDR3 has 15 amino acids. DNA for the CDR3: TGTGCCAGCAGCCGCGACGGAGCGATCTCCTACGAGCAGTACTTC. It translates to CASSRDGAISYEQYF.

This rearrangement joins TRBV9 to TRBJ2-7; D is uncertain. The CDR3 totals 15 residues. Trimming took 0 bases from V and 0 from J, leaving 10 bases between them. Germline values: CDR1 SGDLS, CDR2 YYNGEE. CDR3 sequence: CASSVGYSLSYEQYF. In DNA form, the CDR3 reads TGTGCCAGCAGCGTAGGTTACAGCCTCTCCTACGAGCAGTACTTC.

The rearrangement joins TRBV6-4 to TRBJ1-1; a weak D match, TRBD1 (6 bases). Germline CDR1 is MRHNA and CDR2 is SNTAGT. Trimming took off 0 bases at V and 7 bases at J, with 15 bases between the two ends. The CDR3 is 15 amino acids. The CDR3 bases are TGTGCCAGCAGTGACTCGTGGGCCGTACAGGGTGAAGCTTTCTTT. It specifies CASSDSWAVQGEAFF.

Concerning this clone: The junction and the germline gene differ at one end; a read error may be behind it. The genes are TRBV5-1 and TRBJ1-1, with TRBD1 matching over 7 bases. Germline V CDR1 and CDR2: SGHRS, YFSETQ. This CDR3 has 15 residues. The CDR3 reads CAGSLEGGAWAEAFF. CDR3 DNA sequence: TGCGCCGGCAGCTTGGAAGGGGGCGCCTGGGCTGAAGCTTTCTTT. The full variable domain, completed using reference TRBV5-1 and TRBJ1-1, is KAGVTQTPRYLIKTRGQQVTLSCSPISGHRSVSWYQQTPGQGLQFLFEYFSETQRNKGNFPGRFSGRQFSNSRSEMNVSTLELGDSALYLCAGSLEGGAWAEAFFGQGTRLTVV.

This clone was seen only a few times. V usage is TRBV6-5 and J usage is TRBJ1-5; D possibly corresponds to TRBD1 (5 bases). This CDR3 has 14 amino acids. From germline, CDR1 is MNHEY and CDR2 SVGAGI. The germline V and J ends were trimmed by 5 bases and 3 bases, with 11 bases remaining between them. DNA for the CDR3: TGTGCCAGCAGTGTTGACAGTTACAATCAGCCCCAGCATTTT. This sequence encodes CASSVDSYNQPQHF.

The chain is built from TRBV28 and TRBJ1-5; no reliable D call. CDR1 and CDR2 (germline): MDHEN, SYDVKM. V gave up 2 bases and J gave up 3 bases, with 11 bases separating them. The CDR3 is 15 residues long. CDR3 nucleotides: TGTGCCAGCAGTTTAATTGGTCATACCAATCAGCCCCAGCATTTT. Amino acids: CASSLIGHTNQPQHF.

The V gene is TRBV2, the J gene TRBJ1-1; unclear D gene. V was cut by 0 bases and J by 10 bases, with 12 bases left in between. The CDR3 has 13 amino acids. Germline V CDR1 and CDR2: SNHLY, FYNNEI. In nucleotides, the CDR3 is TGTGCCAGCAGTGAAGCGCCGGGCTGGGGAGCTTTCTTT. Amino acid sequence: CASSEAPGWGAFF.

V and J are TRBV27 and TRBJ2-5; D tentatively fits TRBD1 or TRBD2 (5 bases each). V was trimmed by 6 bases and J by 4 bases, leaving 12 bases between them. The CDR3 has 13 residues. Per germline, CDR1 MNHEY and CDR2 SMNVEV (reference sequence). CDR3 DNA: TGTGCCAGCAGCCTGGGACCTTTAGAGACCCAGTACTTC. Protein product: CASSLGPLETQYF.

The chain is built from TRBV6-4 and TRBJ2-4; the match to TRBD1 covers 8 bases. CDR3 size: 18 residues. J gave up 0 bases and V 4 bases, and 11 bases lay outside the gene matches. Germline-derived CDR1 and CDR2 are MRHNA and SNTAGT. The CDR3 coding sequence is TGTGCCAGCAGTGCTCAAAAGGACAGGGAAATAGCCAAAAACATTCAGTACTTC. As protein: CASSAQKDREIAKNIQYF.

This clone showed up just a few times. The V and J genes are TRBV6-5 and TRBJ1-2; TRBD1 matches 7 bases. The CDR3 spans 14 residues. CDR1 MNHEY and CDR2 SVGAGI come from the germline V gene. The V segment lost 6 bases and the J segment 4 bases; nucleotides outside the gene matches: 8. The CDR3 reads CASSQTGQPYGYTF. In DNA form, the CDR3 reads TGTGCCAGCAGCCAGACGGGACAGCCCTATGGCTACACCTTC.

V gene TRBV14 combines with J gene TRBJ2-5; D might be TRBD2 (5 bases). Germline CDR1 and CDR2: SGHDN and FVKESK. V was shortened by 4 bases and J by 1 base, with 13 bases between the two germline ends. This CDR3 is 15 amino acids long. CDR3 region: CASSPRVRAQETQYF. In DNA form, the CDR3 reads TGTGCCAGCAGCCCGCGGGTGAGGGCCCAAGAGACCCAGTACTTC.

V is TRBV5-1 and J is TRBJ1-4; D perhaps matches TRBD1 (5 bases). CDR3 length equals 14 residues. Trimming took 4 bases from V and 6 from J, leaving 13 bases between them. The germline gives CDR1 SGHRS, CDR2 YFSETQ. In DNA, the CDR3 is TGCGCCAGCAGCCAGGGAGGGATCTATGAAAAACTGTTTTTT. It yields the protein CASSQGGIYEKLFF.

J is TRBJ2-7 and V is TRBV7-6; TRBD2 matches 11 bases. Germline assignment: CDR1 SGHVS and CDR2 FNYEAQ. V lost 4 bases and J lost 6; bases outside the gene matches: 14. The CDR3 is made up of 17 amino acids. The CDR3 here is CASSSSVAGGPLGEQYF. DNA of the CDR3: TGTGCCAGCAGCTCGTCAGTAGCGGGAGGGCCTCTAGGCGAGCAGTACTTC.

J is TRBJ1-5 and V is TRBV7-9; D is perhaps TRBD1 (5 bases). V dropped 1 base and J dropped 6 bases, with 7 bases sitting between them. CDR1 is SEHNR and CDR2 is FQNEAQ in the germline V gene (reference sequence). The CDR3 contains 13 residues. The CDR3 DNA reads TGTGCCAGCAGCTTAGGGGGGGTTCAGCCCCAGCATTTT. Its protein is CASSLGGVQPQHF.

The chain combines TRBV28 with TRBJ1-1; the match to TRBD1 covers 8 bases. Germline trimming cut 9 bases from V and 2 bases from J; bases unmatched to any gene: 14. Looked up from germline, CDR1 is MDHEN and CDR2 is SYDVKM. The CDR3 length is 16 residues. The CDR3 loop reads CASRPRTGSINTEAFF. The CDR3 DNA sequence: TGTGCCAGTCGCCCAAGGACAGGGTCAATTAACACTGAAGCTTTCTTT.

V and J are TRBV11-2 and TRBJ2-1; perhaps TRBD2 as D (6 bases). Germline V gives CDR1 SGHAT, CDR2 FQNNGV. V was trimmed by 5 bases and J by 1 base, leaving 12 bases between them. This CDR3 contains 15 residues. The DNA of the CDR3 is TGTGCCAGCAGCCAGGTGGGGAGGTCCTACAATGAGCAGTTCTTC. Translation gives CASSQVGRSYNEQFF.

This clone was picked up a small number of times. This sequence joins TRBV27 and TRBJ2-3; D is possibly TRBD1 (6 bases). V was shortened by 2 bases and J by 0 bases, with 21 bases between the two germline ends. CDR1 is MNHEY and CDR2 is SMNVEV in the germline V gene (reference sequence). This CDR3 contains 19 residues. The CDR3 spells CASSLMGVGASPSTDTQYF. The CDR3 DNA sequence: TGTGCCAGCAGTTTAATGGGGGTGGGGGCCTCCCCTAGCACAGATACGCAGTATTTT.

The chain recombines TRBV11-3 with TRBJ2-7; D remains ambiguous. The CDR3 is 13 residues long. Per the germline V gene, CDR1 is SGHNT and CDR2 is YENEEA. The V and J ends lost 5 bases and 2 bases respectively, with 10 bases between them. The CDR3 reads CASSQGLTYEQYF. The CDR3 DNA sequence: TGTGCCAGCAGCCAAGGTCTTACCTACGAGCAGTACTTC.

By share of the sample, this clone is medium-sized (0.01 to 0.1%). This chain connects TRBV4-2 to TRBJ2-1, with D possibly TRBD2 on 5 matching bases. V shed 2 bases and J shed 0 bases, with 11 bases lying between them. Germline V gene data show CDR1 as LGHNA and CDR2 as YNFKEQ. This CDR3 is built from 16 residues. In nucleotides, the CDR3 is TGTGCCAGCAGCCAATGGATAGGGAGCTCCTACAATGAGCAGTTCTTC. It codes for CASSQWIGSSYNEQFF.

The chain uses TRBV5-6 and TRBJ2-7, with 9 bases aligning to TRBD1. V lost 4 bases and J lost 0; bases outside the gene matches: 2. CDR3 length: 14 residues. CDR1 is SGHDT and CDR2 is YYEEEE in the germline V gene. CDR3 coding DNA: TGTGCCAGCAGCCTGGGACAGGGCTCCTACGAGCAGTACTTC. Its translation is CASSLGQGSYEQYF.

The chain carries TRBV30 and TRBJ2-5, with D tentatively TRBD2 (6 bases). Germline V gives CDR1 GTSNPN, CDR2 SVGIG (reference sequence). Trimming removed 0 bases at V and 2 bases at J, with 13 bases between. The CDR3 runs to 15 residues. CDR3 region: CAWSVRWGVQETQYF. The CDR3 coding sequence is TGTGCCTGGAGTGTACGTTGGGGGGTACAAGAGACCCAGTACTTC.

This chain links TRBV27 with TRBJ2-2, with 12 bases lining up with TRBD2. Germline V gene sequence: CDR1 MNHEY, CDR2 SMNVEV (reference sequence). After removal of 2 bases from V and 7 bases from J, the junction contained 5 bases not matched to a gene. The CDR3 loop spans 16 amino acids. The CDR3 loop reads CASSLRLAGVVGELFF. For the CDR3, the DNA is TGTGCCAGCAGTTTACGACTAGCGGGAGTAGTCGGGGAGCTGTTTTTT.

This clone was counted a single time. The chain uses TRBV7-9 and TRBJ2-7; D remains ambiguous. The CDR3 has 14 amino acids. V lost 4 bases and J lost 3, with 13 bases in between. In germline, CDR1 is SEHNR, CDR2 FQNEAQ (reference sequence). The CDR3 DNA is TGTGCCAGCAGCTCACCGATGGGCTACTACGAGCAGTACTTC. It translates to CASSSPMGYYEQYF.

V is TRBV27 and J is TRBJ2-1; a weak D match, TRBD2 (5 bases). Germline V CDR1 and CDR2: MNHEY, SMNVEV (reference sequence). The CDR3 is 13 residues long. Trimming pared 1 base from V and 9 bases from J, leaving 10 bases between. The CDR3 loop is CASSLYSAGEQFF. The DNA for the CDR3 is TGTGCCAGCAGTTTATACTCGGCGGGTGAGCAGTTCTTC.

The chain uses TRBV13 and TRBJ2-3; 8 positions match TRBD1. With 0 bases clipped from V and 2 bases from J, the junction kept 7 bases outside the gene matches. The CDR3 totals 17 residues. Germline CDR1 PRHDT, CDR2 FYEKMQ (reference sequence). The CDR3 reads CASSLGQGGIVTDTQYF. For the CDR3, the DNA is TGTGCCAGCAGCTTAGGACAGGGGGGAATAGTCACAGATACGCAGTATTTT.

This chain joins TRBV11-2 and TRBJ1-2, with 8 nucleotides matching TRBD1. Trimming took 2 bases from V and 4 from J; bases not matched to a gene: 0. CDR1 and CDR2 from the germline V gene are SGHAT and FQNNGV. The CDR3 totals 13 residues. CDR3 residues: CASSLTGGYGYTF. The CDR3, as DNA: TGTGCCAGCAGCTTAACAGGGGGCTATGGCTACACCTTC.

A few counts support this clone. The genes are TRBV5-4 and TRBJ1-3; D unresolved. Trimming removed 3 bases from V and 0 bases from J, with 4 bases in between. Germline CDR1 SGHNT, CDR2 YYREEE (reference sequence). CDR3 size: 13 residues. CDR3 DNA: TGTGCCAGCAGCTGGAACTCTGGAAACACCATATATTTT. This codes for CASSWNSGNTIYF. Full variable domain (rest looked up from reference TRBV5-4 and TRBJ1-3): ETGVTQSPTHLIKTRGQQVTLRCSSQSGHNTVSWYQQALGQGPQFIFQYYREEENGRGNFPPRFSGLQFPNYSSELNVNALELDDSALYLCASSWNSGNTIYFGEGSWLTVV.

This chain connects TRBV19 to TRBJ1-1; D gene unclear. V lost 2 bases to trimming and J lost 4 bases, with 8 bases between them. Germline V CDR1 and CDR2: LNHDA, SQIVND (reference sequence). This CDR3 comprises 13 residues. The CDR3 loop is CASSIWGGTEAFF. The DNA of the CDR3 is TGTGCCAGTAGTATATGGGGTGGCACTGAAGCTTTCTTT.